This T cell receptor (beta chain) was recorded in a study of shared clonotypes between healthy human individuals. Study conclusions and caveats: Shared clonotypes across all four donors exceeded non-shared ones in generation probability.

Regarding this clone: Its antigen is still unknown.

Some clones are missing from TCRdb's copy, which holds only in-frame ones; the method was immunoSEQ multiplex PCR. Among some 790,000 clones listed, 55% to 75% were seen once. This receptor was taken from a woman aged 25 to 39 in good health. Sequenced input: memory CD4+ T cells sorted from blood. The subset denotes: CD45RA-negative fraction.

The CDR3 sequence is CASSLDPAGGRPDTQYF. CDR3 nucleotides: TGTGCCAGCAGCTTAGACCCAGCGGGAGGTCGGCCAGATACGCAGTATTTT. The chain uses TRBV7-9 and TRBJ2-3, with TRBD2 matching 9 bases. Trimming cost V 1 base and J 4 bases; bases outside gene matches: 9. In germline, CDR1 is SEHNR, CDR2 FQNEAQ (reference sequence). CDR3 length equals 17 residues.